These 16 T cell receptor beta chains were all obtained from the same sample, sequenced in a study of blood T cells in healthy people across ages (dated by TCRdb to between 2015 and 2017). Libraries were made using 5' RACE. Sequencer: Illumina HiSeq 2500. A second PCR of about 7 to 12 cycles was performed with a sample-barcoded 5' primer and a J-beta primer mix. TCRdb's own reprocessing of the public reads used fastp at Q25 and MiXCR and kept productive beta chains. Duplicate CDR3 protein sequences are folded into a single record with the most common DNA and genes. The sample data list about 670,000 distinct CDR3 sequences, and approximately 52% of these were observed just once. 13% of the sample lies in the top ten. Sequencing input: blood. The receptors come from a woman aged 80 or over in good health.

In its sample, this clonotype was seen many times. V and J are TRBV6-6 and TRBJ2-1; 8 nucleotides align to TRBD2. Germline loops: CDR1 MNHNY, CDR2 SVGAGI (reference sequence). This CDR3 has 13 amino acids. V was pared by 6 bases and J by 5 bases, with 3 bases of the junction left unmatched. The CDR3 bases are TGTGCCAGCAGGTCGGGGGGGGACAATGAGCAGTTCTTC. Amino acids: CASRSGGDNEQFF.

This clonotype came up a few times. The chain uses TRBV6-2 or TRBV6-3 and TRBJ2-7, with a possible D match to TRBD2 (7 bases). V lost 5 bases and J 1 base, leaving 15 bases between the germline ends. This CDR3 region has 15 residues. In germline, CDR1 is MNHEY, CDR2 SVGEGT. The DNA for the CDR3 is TGTGCCAGCAGTCCCCTCGGGGGGCAGTCCTACGAGCAGTACTTC. Translating it yields CASSPLGGQSYEQYF.

For this clonotype: One base away lies a much larger clone, so this may be a sequencing read error. The rearrangement uses TRBV27 and TRBJ2-3, with D perhaps matching TRBD1 or TRBD2 (5 bases each). The CDR3 runs 17 residues. Germline lookup yields CDR1 MNHEY and CDR2 SMNVEV (reference sequence). The CDR3: CVIPGPHLTRVLKAQYF. The CDR3 DNA follows: TGTGTCATCCCGGGACCCCACTTGACTCGGGTTCTGAAGGCGCAGTATTTT.

The rearrangement joins TRBV10-3 to TRBJ2-1, with 10 bases aligning to TRBD1. There are 13 residues in the CDR3. The V and J ends lost 10 bases and 5 bases, in that order; junction bases with no gene match: 5. Germline V gene lookup returns CDR1 ENHRY and CDR2 SYGVKD. CDR3 amino acids: CATDRGIDNEQFF. In DNA, the CDR3 is TGTGCCACGGACAGGGGGATCGACAATGAGCAGTTCTTC.

Points on this clonotype: Sequence at one end of the junction differs from germline and may be a read error. The V call is TRBV7-4, the J call TRBJ2-3; D remains ambiguous. Germline CDR1 and CDR2: SGHVT and SQSDAQ. This CDR3 is 12 amino acids long. The CDR3 DNA sequence: TGTGCCAACAGCTGGGACACAGATACGCAGTATTTT. Amino acid sequence: CANSWDTDTQYF.

The V and J genes are TRBV20-1 and TRBJ1-2; 10 nucleotides line up with TRBD1. CDR3 size: 12 residues. J lost 8 bases, V lost 3 bases, and 3 bases had no gene match. Germline CDR1 is DFQATT and CDR2 is SNEGSKA (reference sequence). CDR3: CSARGQGNGYTF. Here the CDR3 DNA reads TGCAGTGCTAGGGGACAGGGGAACGGCTACACCTTC.

Turning to this clonotype: A much larger clonotype is one base distant, so this may be a read error. This rearrangement joins TRBV28 to TRBJ2-7; D might be TRBD1 (5 bases). V lost 3 bases and J lost 2, with 20 bases in between. The CDR3 runs 17 residues. From germline, CDR1 is MDHEN and CDR2 SYDVKM. The DNA of the CDR3 is TGTGCCAGCAGTTTTTGGTCAAGGGGCGCCGAGGCCTACGAGCAGTACTTC. Translated: CASSFWSRGAEAYEQYF.

Details on this clonotype: A read error is possible here, since a much larger clone lies one base away. This chain links TRBV11-2 with TRBJ2-1, with a possible D match to TRBD2 (5 bases). Deletions cut 2 bases from V and 10 bases from J, with 21 bases between. CDR3 length: 16 residues. The germline V gene encodes CDR1 SGHAT and CDR2 FQNNGV. For the CDR3, the DNA is TGTGCCAGCAGCTTAAGGACCGGGATGCACTCCTACGAGCAGTTCTTC. Protein: CASSLRTGMHSYEQFF.

This chain uses TRBV20-1 with TRBJ2-7, with a possible D match to TRBD2 (5 bases). Germline loops: CDR1 DFQATT, CDR2 SNEGSKA (reference sequence). The CDR3 is made up of 14 amino acids. With 2 bases removed from V and 4 bases from J, the gap between germline ends came to 15 bases. The CDR3 protein is CSARSGYEGYEQYF. CDR3 nucleotide sequence: TGCAGTGCTAGAAGCGGTTACGAGGGATACGAGCAGTACTTC.

The CDR3 reads CAWTVAYEQYF. CDR3 bases: TGTGCCTGGACCGTCGCCTACGAGCAGTACTTC. The chain combines TRBV30 with TRBJ2-7; the D is unclear. CDR3 length: 11 residues. Trimming cost V 4 bases and J 2 bases, with 6 bases left between them. Germline V gives CDR1 GTSNPN, CDR2 SVGIG (reference sequence).

The chain recombines TRBV12-3 or TRBV12-4 with TRBJ1-1, with D perhaps matching TRBD1 (5 bases). The CDR3 totals 12 residues. V lost 6 bases to trimming and J lost 8 bases, with 13 bases between them. CDR3 protein: CASRKGDVEAFF. In DNA, the CDR3 is TGTGCCAGCAGAAAAGGGGACGTAGAAGCTTTCTTT.

This clonotype was recorded a few times. The J gene is TRBJ2-3, the V gene TRBV5-1; D unresolved. V lost 4 bases and J 0 bases, leaving 12 bases between the germline ends. In germline, CDR1 is SGHRS, CDR2 YFSETQ. The CDR3 loop spans 15 amino acids. The CDR3 region is CASSPYGPSTDTQYF. The CDR3 nucleotides are TGCGCCAGCAGCCCGTACGGTCCTAGCACAGATACGCAGTATTTT. Together with reference TRBV5-1 and TRBJ2-3, the CDR3 gives the full variable domain: KAGVTQTPRYLIKTRGQQVTLSCSPISGHRSVSWYQQTPGQGLQFLFEYFSETQRNKGNFPGRFSGRQFSNSRSEMNVSTLELGDSALYLCASSPYGPSTDTQYFGPGTRLTVL.

A remark on this clonotype: A much bigger clone sits one base away, suggesting this may be a read error. The V call is TRBV4-1, the J call TRBJ2-3; TRBD2 might be the D (5 bases). Germline V gives CDR1 MGHRA, CDR2 YSYEKL. The CDR3 length is 15 residues. CDR3 residues: CASSQRAASTETQYF. CDR3 nucleotides: TGCGCCAGCAGCCAGCGCGCGGCTAGCACAGAGACGCAGTATTTT.

The V gene is TRBV29-1, the J gene TRBJ2-1; the match to TRBD2 covers 10 bases. The CDR3 totals 14 residues. CDR1 and CDR2 from the germline V gene are SQVTM and ANQGSEA. The CDR3 DNA follows: TGCACCACCTCCGGGCTAGCGGGAGTAAATGAGCAGTTCTTC. This encodes CTTSGLAGVNEQFF.

To note about this clonotype: Being one base from a much bigger clone, this may be a read error. In nucleotides, the CDR3 is TGTGCCAGCAGCTTGGTCGGCAGTGGTTTCAACTATGGCTACACCTTC. This gives the protein CASSLVGSGFNYGYTF. The chain joins TRBV5-6 to TRBJ1-2; D uncertain. V was shortened by 0 bases and J by 2 bases, with 14 bases between the two germline ends. CDR3 length: 16 residues. The germline V gene has CDR1 SGHDT and CDR2 YYEEEE.

The count of this clonotype is one. The V and J genes are TRBV14 and TRBJ2-2; 7 bases map to TRBD1. CDR1 and CDR2 from the germline V gene are SGHDN and FVKESK. This CDR3 has 14 residues. J gave up 2 bases and V 8 bases, and 5 bases lay outside the gene matches. CDR3 protein: CASGTVTNTGELFF. The DNA for the CDR3 is TGTGCCAGCGGGACAGTAACAAACACCGGGGAGCTGTTTTTT.